Below, 14 T cell receptor beta chains from the same sample are listed, as sequenced in a study of cytomegalovirus exposure and HLA in healthy donors. PCR involved 60 Vbeta and 13 Jbeta primers. Assay used: immunoSEQ multiplex PCR; TCRdb lists only in-frame clones, some missing. This sample yields fewer than 200,000 clones, of which 65% to 70% are seen a single time; roughly 4% belongs to the top ten. Material: PBMCs. These TCRs come from a woman younger than 35 in good health and CMV-seropositive.

The rearrangement uses TRBV5-1 and TRBJ1-4, with D maybe TRBD1 (5 bases). Trimming pared 0 bases from V and 0 bases from J, leaving 9 bases between. Germline CDR1 SGHRS, CDR2 YFSETQ. CDR3 length: 16 amino acids. The CDR3 protein is CASSLGQTPTNEKLFF. The CDR3 DNA follows: TGCGCCAGCAGCTTGGGACAGACCCCAACTAATGAAAAACTGTTTTTT. The entire variable domain, with the rest obtained from reference TRBV5-1 and TRBJ1-4, is as follows: KAGVTQTPRYLIKTRGQQVTLSCSPISGHRSVSWYQQTPGQGLQFLFEYFSETQRNKGNFPGRFSGRQFSNSRSEMNVSTLELGDSALYLCASSLGQTPTNEKLFFGSGTQLSVL.

This clone was detected a few times. One end of the junction is discordant with germline, which a read error may explain. V gene TRBV6-4 combines with J gene TRBJ2-3, with 7 bases aligning to TRBD2. CDR1 MRHNA and CDR2 SNTAGT come from the germline V gene. CDR3 length equals 13 residues. The chain's CDR3 is CASSPTSRDTQYF. CDR3 nucleotide sequence: TGTGCCAGCAGCCCGACTAGCAGAGATACGCAGTATTTT.

This clone was observed a few times. V usage is TRBV11-2 and J usage is TRBJ2-1, with 12 bases lining up with TRBD1. Germline V lookup: CDR1 SGHAT, CDR2 FQNNGV. This CDR3 region has 19 residues. With 4 bases clipped from V and 8 bases from J, the junction kept 18 bases outside the gene matches. CDR3 coding DNA: TGTGCCAGCAGCTCCAGCTTAGCGGTCGGGACAGGGGGCGGAGATGAGCAGTTCTTC. This translates into CASSSSLAVGTGGGDEQFF.

CDR3 sequence (DNA): TGCGCCAGCAGCGACAGGCCGGACACTGAAGCTTTCTTT. Translated, it gives CASSDRPDTEAFF. This sequence joins TRBV5-1 and TRBJ1-1; D possibly corresponds to TRBD1 (6 bases). This CDR3 is built from 13 residues. Germline CDR1 SGHRS, CDR2 YFSETQ. V lost 4 bases and J lost 3, with 10 bases in between.

The chain employs TRBV7-9 and TRBJ2-7; D possibly corresponds to TRBD1 (6 bases). The V end lost 4 bases, the J end lost 4 bases, and 14 bases lay between the germline ends. CDR3 length: 14 residues. Germline loops: CDR1 SEHNR, CDR2 FQNEAQ (reference sequence). The chain's CDR3 is CASSSRDIYYEQYF. CDR3 nucleotide sequence: TGTGCCAGCAGCTCCCGGGACATCTATTACGAGCAGTACTTC.

The chain links TRBV28 to TRBJ1-6; TRBD1 matches at 9 bases. The J segment lost 9 bases and the V segment lost 6 bases, leaving 0 bases of the junction unmatched. The CDR3 loop spans 12 amino acids. Germline loops: CDR1 MDHEN, CDR2 SYDVKM. The CDR3 coding sequence is TGTGCCAGCAGGGGACAGGGTTCACCCCTCCACTTT. Encoded protein: CASRGQGSPLHF.

This clone was counted once. J is TRBJ2-1 and V is TRBV30; no clear D gene. V lost 2 bases, J lost 7 bases, and 6 bases lay in between. CDR3 length equals 11 residues. Germline CDR1 is GTSNPN and CDR2 is SVGIG (reference sequence). CDR3 sequence reads: CAWSPVNEQFF. The CDR3 nucleotides read TGTGCCTGGAGTCCGGTGAATGAGCAGTTCTTC.

The chain employs TRBV6-4 and TRBJ2-3, with 7 bases identical to TRBD2. V lost 3 bases and J lost 4; bases outside the gene matches: 19. CDR3 length: 19 residues. Per germline, CDR1 MRHNA and CDR2 SNTAGT. The CDR3 DNA follows: TGTGCCAGCAGTGAAACTCTGGCTAGCGGCCTACCGGGGCCAGATACGCAGTATTTT. Translating gives CASSETLASGLPGPDTQYF.

The chain carries TRBV4-3 and TRBJ2-3; unclear D gene. There are 13 residues in the CDR3. Trimming removed 0 bases at V and 7 bases at J, with 8 bases between. CDR1 LGHNA and CDR2 YSLEER come from the germline V gene. CDR3 bases: TGCGCCAGCAGCCAAGATCCGTCTTATACGCAGTATTTT. Residues: CASSQDPSYTQYF.

This clone was observed a single time. The chain links TRBV5-1 to TRBJ2-3; D possibly corresponds to TRBD2 (5 bases). The CDR3 contains 15 residues. The germline gives CDR1 SGHRS, CDR2 YFSETQ. V was pared by 0 bases and J by 2 bases, with 10 bases between. CDR3 amino acids: CASSLGSGPTDTQYF. The CDR3 bases are TGCGCCAGCAGCTTGGGGAGCGGCCCCACAGATACGCAGTATTTT.

This chain links TRBV6-1 with TRBJ2-1; TRBD1 agrees at 9 bases. The V gene's germline CDR1 is MNHNS and CDR2 SASEGT. Trimming removed 4 bases from V and 6 bases from J; junction bases left unmatched: 10. The CDR3 spans 16 residues. CDR3 in DNA: TGTGCCAGCAGTGCTATCCCGGGACAGGGTTCCAATGAGCAGTTCTTC. Translated: CASSAIPGQGSNEQFF.

This clone was seen once. The rearrangement joins TRBV10-2 to TRBJ2-3, with D possibly being TRBD2 (5 bases). V was trimmed by 2 bases and J by 0 bases, leaving 9 bases between them. Germline V gene lookup returns CDR1 WSHSY and CDR2 SAAADI. The CDR3 consists of 15 residues. The CDR3 reads CASSEEGVSTDTQYF. CDR3 nucleotide sequence: TGCGCCAGCAGTGAGGAGGGAGTTAGCACAGATACGCAGTATTTT.

The rearrangement uses TRBV27 and TRBJ2-1; 15 bases are a match to TRBD2. Germline lookup yields CDR1 MNHEY and CDR2 SMNVEV (reference sequence). The CDR3 totals 18 residues. J lost 3 bases, V lost 5 bases, and 8 bases had no gene match. CDR3 region: CASSPEPGLAGGYNEQFF. In DNA, the CDR3 is TGTGCCAGCAGTCCCGAACCGGGACTAGCGGGAGGCTACAATGAGCAGTTCTTC.

V usage is TRBV7-9 and J usage is TRBJ1-6; 7 bases agree with TRBD1. The CDR3 totals 15 residues. Trimming took 5 bases from V and 9 from J; bases not matched to a gene: 10. Germline CDR1 and CDR2: SEHNR and FQNEAQ (reference sequence). This CDR3 reads CASSLRQGGGSPLHF. CDR3 in DNA: TGTGCCAGCAGCCTAAGACAGGGCGGTGGTTCACCCCTCCACTTT.